This T cell receptor (beta chain) derives from a study of Ad26.COV2.S vaccination and SARS-CoV-2 variants. Background on the study: Administration of Ad26.COV2.S was intramuscular, either once or twice 56 days apart.

The germline V gene encodes CDR1 MNHEY and CDR2 SMNVEV (reference sequence). CDR3 size: 15 residues. With V trimmed by 0 bases and J by 5 bases, 1 base remained unmatched. Study results and caveats: The placebo group had lower spike-specific TCR breadth than the vaccine recipients did. The TCR-based breadth and depth measures might underestimate overall T cell responses. People who got the vaccine or the placebo had similar non-spike TCR breadth.

Measured with immunoSEQ multiplex PCR; TCRdb has only the in-frame clones, and not every one. Here the sample spans some 410,000 clones, approximately 92% being singletons. The sample's treatment: around 19 received Ad26.COV2.S at low or high dose, single or two shots; 5 received placebo; per-sample allocation not given. Collection of samples fell on day 63 after the first vaccine or placebo injection. About this clone: What it binds is unknown.

The sequence derives from a person between 18 and 65 years old who received the Ad26.COV2.S COVID-19 vaccine or a placebo. The chain links TRBV27 to TRBJ1-6, with 7 bases lining up with TRBD1. The specimen was peripheral blood, collected in a trial of Ad26.COV2.S vaccine versus placebo. CDR3 in DNA: TGTGCCAGCAGTTTATCTGGGACAGATAATTCACCCCTCCACTTT. It codes for CASSLSGTDNSPLHF.